This is a list of T cell receptor beta chains from one sample in a study of neurological immune-mediated disorders. Each CDR3 protein is one row after TCRdb ran MiXCR on the 5' RACE reads. Of about 46,000 distinct CDR3 sequences detected, around 1.9% appear once; the ten largest clones hold around 2.2%. Sequencing was performed on PBMCs. The receptors here all came from a woman in her forties with multiple sclerosis. CDR3s include the opening cysteine and the closing phenylalanine or tryptophan. A D gene is named only where the DNA matches it firmly. Size tells how often a clone was seen (once, few, many) or the class of an expanded clone, and some rows leave it out.

DNA: TGCGCCAGCAGTGAGTCGGGACAGGGAAACACTGAAGCTTTCTTT
CDR3: CASSESGQGNTEAFF
size: many
V: TRBV10-1
J: TRBJ1-1
D: TRBD1

DNA: TGCAGTGCTCCTCCGGACAGAAACAACTATGGCTACACCTTC
CDR3: CSAPPDRNNYGYTF
size: many
V: TRBV20-1
J: TRBJ1-2
D: .

DNA: TGTGCCAGCAGCGTAGAGGGAGGCACTGAAGCTTTCTTT
CDR3: CASSVEGGTEAFF
size: many
V: TRBV9
J: TRBJ1-1
D: .

DNA: TGTGCCAGCAGCTTACAGGGGAACACTGAAGCTTTCTTT
CDR3: CASSLQGNTEAFF
size: many
V: TRBV11-2
J: TRBJ1-1
D: .

DNA: TGTGCCAGCAGCTTTCTACAGGACACCGGGGAGCTGTTTTTT
CDR3: CASSFLQDTGELFF
size: few
V: TRBV7-6
J: TRBJ2-2
D: .

DNA: TGTGCCACCAGCAGGGACCTCATGAACACTGAAGCTTTCTTT
CDR3: CATSRDLMNTEAFF
size: few
V: TRBV15
J: TRBJ1-1
D: .

DNA: TGCGCCAGCAGCCAAGCCCCGGGACTAGTCTCCTACGAGCAGTACTTC
CDR3: CASSQAPGLVSYEQYF
size: many
V: TRBV4-1
J: TRBJ2-7
D: TRBD2

DNA: TGTGCCAGCAACGGAGCCAATCAGCCCCAGCATTTT
CDR3: CASNGANQPQHF
size: many
V: TRBV2
J: TRBJ1-5
D: .

DNA: TGTGCCAGCAGCCCCTCGGTTTGGACAGAGAACACTGAAGCTTTCTTT
CDR3: CASSPSVWTENTEAFF
size: many
V: TRBV7-2
J: TRBJ1-1
D: .

DNA: TGCAGCGTTGGTACAGAAAAGAACACTGAAGCTTTCTTT
CDR3: CSVGTEKNTEAFF
size: many
V: TRBV29-1
J: TRBJ1-1
D: .

DNA: TGCAGTGCTAGAGTCCAGGGGGGGAGCACTGAAGCTTTCTTT
CDR3: CSARVQGGSTEAFF
size: many
V: TRBV20-1
J: TRBJ1-1
D: TRBD1

DNA: TGCGCCAGCAGCCAAGAGGGGCTTGGCAGTCAGCCCCAGCATTTT
CDR3: CASSQEGLGSQPQHF
size: many
V: TRBV4-1
J: TRBJ1-5
D: .

DNA: TGTGCCAGCAGTTCACCGGGACAGATCACAGATACGCAGTATTTT
CDR3: CASSSPGQITDTQYF
size: many
V: TRBV12-3/TRBV12-4
J: TRBJ2-3
D: TRBD1

DNA: TGTGCCAGCAGCTACGGGATACAAAATGAGCAGTTCTTC
CDR3: CASSYGIQNEQFF
size: many
V: TRBV7-9
J: TRBJ2-1
D: .

DNA: TGTGCCAGCAGTAAAAGGAGGACTTACTACGAGCAGTACTTC
CDR3: CASSKRRTYYEQYF
size: many
V: TRBV14
J: TRBJ2-7
D: .

DNA: TGTGGGCTAAGGGCGCAACCGAACACCGGGGAGCTGTTTTTT
CDR3: CGLRAQPNTGELFF
size: many
V: TRBV6-1
J: TRBJ2-2
D: .

DNA: TGCGCCAGCAGCTTGGGTTGGGCAGCGAAGTATGGCTACACCTTC
CDR3: CASSLGWAAKYGYTF
size: many
V: TRBV5-1
J: TRBJ1-2
D: .

DNA: TGTGCCAGCTCACCTCAGACAGGGGGGAACACTGAAGCTTTCTTT
CDR3: CASSPQTGGNTEAFF
size: many
V: TRBV18
J: TRBJ1-1
D: TRBD1

DNA: TGTGCCAGCAGCCCCTTGAGGGGAACTGAAGCTTTCTTT
CDR3: CASSPLRGTEAFF
size: many
V: TRBV7-6
J: TRBJ1-1
D: .

DNA: TGTGCCAGCAGCTTAGGGCGGGCGGGGAATTCACCCCTCCACTTT
CDR3: CASSLGRAGNSPLHF
size: many
V: TRBV7-9
J: TRBJ1-6
D: .

DNA: TGTGCCAGCAGTGAGAGAGGCAGGGACTATGGCTACACCTTC
CDR3: CASSERGRDYGYTF
size: few
V: TRBV2
J: TRBJ1-2
D: .

DNA: TGTGCAAGTCGCTCACGGTCAGCAAGGAAAAATTCACCCCTCCACTTT
CDR3: CASRSRSARKNSPLHF
size: .
V: TRBV12-2
J: TRBJ1-6
D: .

DNA: TGCGCCAGCAGCTTGGATCCGGTGACGGGTAGCAATGAGCAGTTCTTC
CDR3: CASSLDPVTGSNEQFF
size: many
V: TRBV5-1
J: TRBJ2-1
D: .

DNA: TGCAGTGCTAGAGGTCGGGGCCCCTACGAGCAGTACTTC
CDR3: CSARGRGPYEQYF
size: few
V: TRBV20-1
J: TRBJ2-7
D: .

DNA: TGTGCCAGCAGCCGTACAGGGGGCCGGGGTCAGCCCCAGCATTTT
CDR3: CASSRTGGRGQPQHF
size: many
V: TRBV6-5
J: TRBJ1-5
D: TRBD1

DNA: TGTGCCACCGGGGGGAATAGCAATCAGCCCCAGCATTTT
CDR3: CATGGNSNQPQHF
size: many
V: TRBV24-1
J: TRBJ1-5
D: .

DNA: TGCGCCAGCAGCCCCAGGACAGTGGATCAGCCCCAGCATTTT
CDR3: CASSPRTVDQPQHF
size: many
V: TRBV4-1
J: TRBJ1-5
D: .

DNA: TGTGCCAGCAGACTTCAGGGGGAAAAACTGTTTTTT
CDR3: CASRLQGEKLFF
size: many
V: TRBV12-3/TRBV12-4
J: TRBJ1-4
D: .

DNA: TGCAGTGCTCTCGACAGGGCGGGCAATCAGCCCCAGCATTTT
CDR3: CSALDRAGNQPQHF
size: many
V: TRBV20-1
J: TRBJ1-5
D: TRBD1

DNA: TGCAGTGCTTCGACAGGGGGCAAAACTGAAGCTTTCTTT
CDR3: CSASTGGKTEAFF
size: many
V: TRBV20-1
J: TRBJ1-1
D: TRBD1

DNA: TGCAGTGCTAGAGTGGGGGCCGCCCAGCCCCAGCATTTT
CDR3: CSARVGAAQPQHF
size: many
V: TRBV20-1
J: TRBJ1-5
D: .

DNA: TGTGCCAGCAGTACCCGACAGGGGTTGAACACTGAAGCTTTCTTT
CDR3: CASSTRQGLNTEAFF
size: many
V: TRBV12-3/TRBV12-4
J: TRBJ1-1
D: TRBD1

DNA: TGTGCCAGCAGTTACCAGGGGGCGGATACTGAAGCTTTCTTT
CDR3: CASSYQGADTEAFF
size: many
V: TRBV6-6
J: TRBJ1-1
D: TRBD1

DNA: TGTGCCAGCAGCGGACTCGGGGAATGGAACACTGAAGCTTTCTTT
CDR3: CASSGLGEWNTEAFF
size: many
V: TRBV6-6
J: TRBJ1-1
D: .

DNA: TGCGCCAGCAGACTTCTTACCGGGATCAATGAGCAGTTCTTC
CDR3: CASRLLTGINEQFF
size: many
V: TRBV5-1
J: TRBJ2-1
D: .

DNA: TGTGCCAGCAGCTTGCCGACAGGGGGCGACTATGGCTACACCTTC
CDR3: CASSLPTGGDYGYTF
size: many
V: TRBV5-4
J: TRBJ1-2
D: TRBD1

DNA: TGCGCCAGCAGCTTGGACCCCCTTACAGGGAGTGGAACTGAAGCTTTCTTT
CDR3: CASSLDPLTGSGTEAFF
size: many
V: TRBV5-1
J: TRBJ1-1
D: .

DNA: TGCGCCAGCAGCTTGGTAGGACAGGCCCACGAGCAGTACTTC
CDR3: CASSLVGQAHEQYF
size: many
V: TRBV5-1
J: TRBJ2-7
D: TRBD1

DNA: TGTGCCAGTAGCGGGGAGAGCTCCTACGAGCAGTACTTC
CDR3: CASSGESSYEQYF
size: many
V: TRBV3-1
J: TRBJ2-7
D: TRBD2

DNA: TGTGCCAGCAGTGGGGCCGGGACAGGGCTCTACGAGCAGTACTTC
CDR3: CASSGAGTGLYEQYF
size: many
V: TRBV25-1
J: TRBJ2-7
D: TRBD1

DNA: TGCGCCAGCAGCTCGGGACAGATCTCTGGGGCCAACGTCCTGACTTTC
CDR3: CASSSGQISGANVLTF
size: many
V: TRBV5-1
J: TRBJ2-6
D: TRBD1

DNA: TGTGCCAGCAGCTTAGCGTGGACAGGAGAAGCTTTCTTT
CDR3: CASSLAWTGEAFF
size: medium-sized
V: TRBV7-2
J: TRBJ1-1
D: TRBD1

DNA: TGCGCCAGCAGCTTGGGGTTGGGGACAGGGTCAAACTTC
CDR3: CASSLGLGTGSNF
size: many
V: TRBV5-1
J: TRBJ2-7
D: TRBD1

DNA: TGTGCCAGCAGTTTAAACAGCGGATACGAGCAGTACTTC
CDR3: CASSLNSGYEQYF
size: many
V: TRBV12-3/TRBV12-4
J: TRBJ2-7
D: .

DNA: TGTGCCAGCAAACGCGGGGGGGTCTACTATGGCTACACCTTC
CDR3: CASKRGGVYYGYTF
size: many
V: TRBV2
J: TRBJ1-2
D: .

DNA: TGCGCCAGCAGCTTGGAACATAGGGAAAGTTTAAATTCACCCCTCCACTTT
CDR3: CASSLEHRESLNSPLHF
size: .
V: TRBV5-1
J: TRBJ1-6
D: .

DNA: TGTGCCAGCAGTGAAAATGGGCCAGGGATGTACTTC
CDR3: CASSENGPGMYF
size: many
V: TRBV2
J: TRBJ2-7
D: .

DNA: TGTGCCAGCAGTTACCCCCCCGGCAGGGACGAAAAACTGTTTTTT
CDR3: CASSYPPGRDEKLFF
size: many
V: TRBV6-6
J: TRBJ1-4
D: .